A selection of T cell receptor beta chains follows, all from one sample in a study of beta chain features in type 1 diabetes. Here immunoSEQ multiplex PCR was the method, and the copy in TCRdb shows in-frame clones only, minus some. In the table there are roughly 400,000 clones, roughly 16% of which are singletons. The sequenced material came from naive CD4+ T cells from blood. The receptors come from a young woman in good health. Each CDR3 is given with its conserved first and last residue. A D gene is named only where the DNA matches it firmly. Clone sizes are given selectively: once, few, many, or a class where the clone is expanded.

D	size	V	length	J	CDR3	DNA
TRBD1	NA	TRBV18	16	TRBJ1-5	CASSPSIGRGTQPQHF	TGTGCCAGCTCACCGTCAATTGGCAGGGGGACTCAGCCCCAGCATTTT
TRBD1	few	TRBV30	14	TRBJ1-1	CAWIPTGGDTEAFF	TGTGCCTGGATCCCGACAGGGGGGGACACTGAAGCTTTCTTT
NA	NA	TRBV7-9	14	TRBJ2-1	CASSLYQSYNEQFF	TGTGCCAGCAGCTTGTACCAGTCCTACAATGAGCAGTTCTTC
NA	few	TRBV7-2	15	TRBJ1-2	CASSLEVGGSYGYTF	TGTGCCAGCAGCTTAGAAGTGGGAGGAAGCTATGGCTACACCTTC
TRBD1	NA	TRBV2	13	TRBJ2-1	CASSWDRRNEQFF	TGTGCCAGCAGTTGGGACAGACGCAATGAGCAGTTCTTC
NA	NA	TRBV25-1	14	TRBJ1-4	CASTLGPTNEKLFF	TGTGCCAGTACTCTGGGCCCAACTAATGAAAAACTGTTTTTT
NA	NA	TRBV7-9	13	TRBJ2-1	CASSSVPGNEQFF	TGTGCCAGCAGCTCCGTCCCGGGCAATGAGCAGTTCTTC
TRBD1	NA	TRBV7-9	13	TRBJ1-2	CASSAGTGYGYTF	TGTGCCAGCAGCGCAGGGACAGGGTATGGCTACACCTTC
NA	NA	TRBV27	13	TRBJ1-2	CASSAGVDYGYTF	TGTGCCAGCTCCGCCGGGGTCGACTATGGCTACACCTTC
NA	NA	TRBV30	13	TRBJ1-1	CAWRTGVNTEAFF	TGTGCCTGGAGAACAGGAGTAAACACTGAAGCTTTCTTT
TRBD1	few	TRBV30	12	TRBJ1-2	CAWSIDRGGYTF	TGTGCCTGGAGTATAGACAGGGGAGGCTACACCTTC
NA	NA	TRBV13	14	TRBJ2-3	CASSSGSSTDTQYF	TGTGCCAGCAGTAGCGGCAGTAGCACAGATACGCAGTATTTT
TRBD1	NA	TRBV7-8	20	TRBJ2-6	CASSPTRTGTGGSGANVLTF	TGTGCCAGCAGCCCGACCAGAACCGGGACAGGGGGCTCTGGGGCCAACGTCCTGACTTTC
NA	NA	TRBV6-6	12	TRBJ1-2	CATKSGPGGYTF	TGTGCCACCAAGTCAGGGCCTGGGGGCTACACCTTC
TRBD1	NA	TRBV7-2	13	TRBJ2-7	CASMRDRNYEQYF	TGTGCCAGCATGCGGGACAGGAATTACGAGCAGTACTTC
TRBD1	NA	TRBV28	14	TRBJ1-2	CASSLWDRSSGYTF	TGTGCCAGCAGTTTATGGGACAGGTCGAGTGGCTACACCTTC
NA	NA	TRBV25-1	14	TRBJ1-1	CASSDRVGRQGGFF	TGTGCCAGCAGTGACAGAGTGGGCCGCCAGGGAGGTTTCTTT
TRBD1	few	TRBV15	15	TRBJ1-2	CATSRGQGFDYGYTF	TGTGCCACCAGCAGAGGACAGGGTTTCGACTATGGCTACACCTTC
TRBD1	few	TRBV30	12	TRBJ2-7	CAHRQGPYEQYF	TGTGCCCACCGACAGGGACCCTACGAGCAGTACTTC
TRBD2	NA	TRBV30	13	TRBJ2-1	CAWSIFTSGVQFF	TGTGCCTGGAGCATATTCACTAGCGGCGTGCAGTTCTTC
TRBD1	few	TRBV30	15	TRBJ1-3	CAWVTGTFSGNTIYF	TGTGCCTGGGTGACAGGGACTTTTTCTGGAAACACCATATATTTT
TRBD2	few	TRBV9	17	TRBJ2-5	CASSLRTGLAGGETQYF	TGTGCCAGCAGCCTTAGGACAGGGCTAGCGGGAGGGGAGACCCAGTACTTC
TRBD2	NA	TRBV15	17	TRBJ2-1	CATSRRISGDSYNEQFF	TGTGCCACCAGCAGACGTATTAGCGGGGATTCCTACAATGAGCAGTTCTTC
NA	few	TRBV9	15	TRBJ1-5	CASSRTGHRNQPQHF	TGTGCCAGCAGCAGAACCGGACATCGCAATCAGCCCCAGCATTTT
NA	few	TRBV5-4	14	TRBJ1-5	CASSFDGRTQPQHF	TGTGCCAGCAGCTTCGATGGGCGTACTCAGCCCCAGCATTTT
NA	NA	TRBV27	14	TRBJ2-7	CASSPLRVSYEQYF	TGTGCCAGCAGTCCACTCAGGGTGTCGTACGAGCAGTACTTC
NA	few	TRBV9	14	TRBJ1-1	CASSVRGMNTEAFF	TGTGCCAGCAGCGTACGGGGGATGAACACTGAAGCTTTCTTT
NA	NA	TRBV30	13	TRBJ1-3	CAWRLSSGNTIYF	TGTGCCTGGAGGCTGAGCTCTGGAAACACCATATATTTT
NA	NA	TRBV6-1	12	TRBJ2-5	CASGRGQETQYF	TGTGCCAGCGGAAGGGGACAAGAGACCCAGTACTTC
TRBD2	few	TRBV29-1	15	TRBJ2-7	CSVTPGLAPTYEQYF	TGCAGCGTCACCCCCGGACTAGCGCCCACCTACGAGCAGTACTTC
TRBD2	few	TRBV5-4	17	TRBJ2-3	CASSFRLAGGHRDTQYF	TGTGCCAGCAGCTTCAGACTAGCGGGAGGGCATAGAGATACGCAGTATTTT
NA	few	TRBV25-1	15	TRBJ1-5	CASSEYRGSNQPQHF	TGTGCCAGCAGTGAATATAGGGGTAGCAATCAGCCCCAGCATTTT
NA	few	TRBV5-1	14	TRBJ2-7	CASSLGQSRYEQYF	TGCGCCAGCAGCTTGGGACAATCCCGATACGAGCAGTACTTC
TRBD1	few	TRBV5-1	14	TRBJ2-1	CASSSGQGYNEQFF	TGCGCCAGCAGCTCCGGACAGGGCTACAATGAGCAGTTCTTC
NA	few	TRBV27	13	TRBJ1-1	CASSLIMNTEAFF	TGTGCCAGCAGTCTTATTATGAACACTGAAGCTTTCTTT
TRBD2	few	TRBV5-4	15	TRBJ2-1	CASSTKRETHNEQFF	TGTGCCAGCAGCACCAAGCGGGAGACCCACAATGAGCAGTTCTTC
TRBD2	few	TRBV5-1	15	TRBJ2-1	CASSPRLAGVGEQFF	TGCGCCAGCAGCCCTCGACTAGCGGGAGTTGGTGAGCAGTTCTTC
TRBD1	NA	TRBV30	14	TRBJ2-1	CAWTLGQGANEQFF	TGTGCCTGGACCTTAGGACAGGGGGCGAATGAGCAGTTCTTC
NA	NA	TRBV11-1	12	TRBJ2-1	CASSLLESEQFF	TGTGCCAGCAGCCTACTCGAGAGCGAGCAGTTCTTC
TRBD2	NA	TRBV30	16	TRBJ2-1	CAWSYVAGLPYNEQFF	TGTGCCTGGAGTTATGTAGCGGGGCTACCCTACAATGAGCAGTTCTTC
NA	few	TRBV19	14	TRBJ2-3	CASSIQGSTDTQYF	TGTGCCAGTAGTATTCAGGGTAGCACAGATACGCAGTATTTT
TRBD1	NA	TRBV6-6	14	TRBJ2-7	CASSPTGVLREQYF	TGTGCCAGCAGCCCCACAGGGGTACTACGGGAGCAGTACTTC
NA	NA	TRBV18	15	TRBJ2-5	CASSPPLTLQETQYF	TGTGCCAGCTCACCACCGTTAACCCTACAAGAGACCCAGTACTTC
NA	few	TRBV30	13	TRBJ1-5	CAWSGGSNQPQHF	TGTGCCTGGAGCGGGGGAAGCAATCAGCCCCAGCATTTT
TRBD1	few	TRBV29-1	14	TRBJ2-5	CSVEETGAVETQYF	TGCAGCGTTGAAGAAACAGGGGCGGTTGAGACCCAGTACTTC
TRBD1	NA	TRBV28	14	TRBJ1-2	CASSLEGAIYGYTF	TGTGCCAGCAGTTTGGAGGGGGCCATCTATGGCTACACCTTC
TRBD2	NA	TRBV7-3	14	TRBJ2-1	CASSLKGLAFEQFF	TGTGCCAGCAGCTTAAAGGGACTAGCCTTTGAGCAGTTCTTC
TRBD1	NA	TRBV15	14	TRBJ1-4	CATSTRQGREKLFF	TGTGCCACCAGCACCCGACAGGGACGCGAAAAACTGTTTTTT
TRBD2	few	TRBV29-1	16	TRBJ2-7	CSVESRLAGGPGEQYF	TGCAGCGTTGAAAGTCGTCTAGCGGGAGGGCCAGGCGAGCAGTACTTC
NA	few	TRBV11-2	14	TRBJ2-2	CASSFRGGSGELFF	TGTGCCAGCAGCTTCAGGGGCGGGAGCGGGGAGCTGTTTTTT
NA	few	TRBV27	12	TRBJ2-7	CASSFSNREQYF	TGTGCCAGCAGTTTCTCCAATCGGGAGCAGTACTTC
TRBD2	few	TRBV7-2	14	TRBJ2-1	CASSFSGRGNEQFF	TGTGCCAGCAGCTTTAGCGGGAGAGGTAATGAGCAGTTCTTC
TRBD2	NA	TRBV20-1	11	TRBJ2-1	CSAVEREGRFF	TGCAGTGCGGTCGAGCGGGAGGGCCGGTTCTTC